What follows are 8 T cell receptor beta chains derived from one specimen sequenced in a study of T cells after posttransplantation cyclophosphamide. Generated by immunoSEQ multiplex PCR, the TCRdb table keeps only in-frame clones and is missing some. This repertoire lists around 8,000 clones without singletons; about 10% sits in the top ten. Cyclophosphamide on days +3 and +4 followed busulfan-fludarabine conditioning and a marrow graft. This sample comprised PBMCs, obtained after allogeneic stem cell transplant with posttransplant cyclophosphamide. Every receptor here comes from a female patient aged 45-60 years who received an allogeneic stem cell transplant from a related donor, was CMV-positive, and had no GVHD. The T cells may come from the graft donor.

As for this clone: A junction boundary mismatches the germline segment, possibly from a read error. This chain joins TRBV4-2 and TRBJ2-3; D remains ambiguous. The CDR3 is 13 amino acids. Per germline, CDR1 LGHNA and CDR2 YNFKEQ. CDR3 coding DNA: TGTGCCAGCAGCCAAGTCACCACAGATCCGCAGTATTTT. This sequence encodes CASSQVTTDPQYF.

This clone was counted at least ten times. The chain combines TRBV28 with TRBJ2-7; 13 bases agree with TRBD2. J lost 3 bases, V lost 6 bases, and 14 bases had no gene match. Germline V gene lookup returns CDR1 MDHEN and CDR2 SYDVKM. This CDR3 comprises 18 residues. The CDR3 DNA reads TGTGCCAGCAGCTGGGGGTGGACTAGCGGGAGAGTCCTCTACGAGCAGTACTTC. It codes for CASSWGWTSGRVLYEQYF.

The chain has TRBV9 and TRBJ2-7; TRBD1 matches at 9 bases. CDR1 and CDR2 from the germline V gene are SGDLS and YYNGEE. The CDR3 runs to 15 residues. Losses at the gene ends were 2 bases for V and 2 bases for J; bases not matched to a gene: 5. The DNA for the CDR3 is TGTGCCAGCAGCGTTGGGACAGGGCGGACCTACGAGCAGTACTTC. It is translated as CASSVGTGRTYEQYF. The full variable domain, its missing parts supplied by reference TRBV9 and TRBJ2-7, is DSGVTQTPKHLITATGQRVTLRCSPRSGDLSVYWYQQSLDQGLQFLIQYYNGEERAKGNILERFSAQQFPDLHSELNLSSLELGDSALYFCASSVGTGRTYEQYFGPGTRLTVT.

This clone has at least ten counts. This chain links TRBV30 with TRBJ2-4; 7 bases are shared with TRBD2. This CDR3 contains 16 residues. J gave up 3 bases and V 4 bases, and 12 bases lay outside the gene matches. Per germline, CDR1 GTSNPN and CDR2 SVGIG (reference sequence). CDR3 DNA sequence: TGTGCCTGGAAACCTTGGCGGGAGTGGGGCAAAAACATTCAGTACTTC. As protein: CAWKPWREWGKNIQYF. The full variable domain, completed using reference TRBV30 and TRBJ2-4, is SQTIHQWPATLVQPVGSPLSLECTVEGTSNPNLYWYRQAAGRGLQLLFYSVGIGQISSEVPQNLSASRPQDRQFILSSKKLLLSDSGFYLCAWKPWREWGKNIQYFGAGTRLSVL.

This clone was seen repeatedly, ten times or more. The chain uses TRBV28 and TRBJ2-1; 9 bases match TRBD2. The junction had 5 bases not matched to a gene; V was cut back by 11 bases and J by 0 bases. Germline loops: CDR1 MDHEN, CDR2 SYDVKM. The CDR3 totals 14 residues. The CDR3 protein is CAVTAGGSYNEQFF. The CDR3 nucleotides are TGTGCCGTGACAGCGGGAGGCTCCTACAATGAGCAGTTCTTC.

This clone has only a few counts. V and J are TRBV7-3 and TRBJ2-2; tentatively, D is TRBD1 (5 bases). The germline V gene has CDR1 SGHTA and CDR2 FQGTGA. This CDR3 is 15 amino acids long. Between the trimmed V and J ends, which lost 3 bases and 1 base, there was a span of 9 bases. This CDR3 reads CASSFGQGNTGELFF. CDR3 DNA: TGTGCCAGCAGCTTTGGGCAGGGGAACACCGGGGAGCTGTTTTTT.

This clone occurred many times. V is TRBV7-2 and J is TRBJ2-7, with TRBD2 matching 11 bases. Germline values: CDR1 SGHTA, CDR2 FQGNSA. Trimming took 5 bases from V and 3 from J; bases not matched to a gene: 9. The CDR3 runs 16 residues. CDR3 in amino acids: CASSPVTSGRSYEQYF. As DNA, the CDR3 is TGTGCCAGCAGCCCAGTAACTAGCGGGAGAAGCTACGAGCAGTACTTC.

There are many counts of this clone. The gene calls are TRBV28 and TRBJ2-7, with D hard to call. The V and J ends lost 10 bases and 2 bases respectively, with 15 bases between them. Germline V CDR1 and CDR2: MDHEN, SYDVKM. The CDR3 length is 13 residues. This CDR3 reads CATRGGTTYEQYF. Here the CDR3 DNA reads TGTGCCACCCGCGGTGGCACTACCTACGAGCAGTACTTC.